The present TCR beta chain was sequenced within a study of cytomegalovirus exposure and HLA in healthy donors. Whole-study context: Around 180 million T cells yielded roughly 120 million unique TCR beta sequences, as an earlier analysis found.

Points on this clone: Its target is not known.

The PCR made use of 60 Vbeta and 13 Jbeta primers. This table comes from immunoSEQ multiplex PCR, and its TCRdb copy is limited to in-frame clones, with some not included. The data show over 120,000 clones, roughly 10% seen once. Study-level results: Researchers left out some V segments, among them TRBV6-2 and TRBV6-3, as indistinguishable. Association of approximately 16,000 TCR beta sequences with HLA alleles was found at 0.05 false discovery rate in a later analysis.

The CDR3 spans 13 residues. Looked up from germline, CDR1 is SEHNR and CDR2 is FQNEAQ (reference sequence). Trimming stripped 2 bases from V and 1 base from J, with 6 bases between. This sequence originates from a man aged 50 to 60 in good health and CMV-seronegative. V gene TRBV7-9 combines with J gene TRBJ2-7; D unclear. The sequencing sample was made of PBMCs. The CDR3 nucleotides are TGTGCCAGCAGCTTAACCCAGTCCTACGAGCAGTACTTC. It encodes CASSLTQSYEQYF.